Presented here are 28 T cell receptor beta chains from one specimen sequenced in a study of cytomegalovirus exposure and HLA in healthy donors. The PCR contained 60 Vbeta and 13 Jbeta primers. Libraries were prepared by immunoSEQ multiplex PCR; TCRdb keeps only in-frame clonotypes and omits some of them. Among 100,000 to 150,000 clones listed, 83% were seen once. Specimen: PBMCs. Receptors were obtained from a girl aged 2-10 years in good health and CMV-seronegative.

The chain carries TRBV4-1 and TRBJ2-1; 15 bases are a match to TRBD2. Germline V CDR1 and CDR2: MGHRA, YSYEKL. Trimming took 1 base from V and 7 from J; bases not matched to a gene: 17. The CDR3 contains 21 residues. The DNA for the CDR3 is TGCGCCAGCAGCCAAGTGGGACTAGCGGGGGGACAGTCGCGAACGGGGAATGAGCAGTTCTTC. Translation gives CASSQVGLAGGQSRTGNEQFF.

CDR3 sequence: CASRDRRDDIQYF. In DNA, the CDR3 is TGTGCCAGCAGGGACAGGCGGGATGACATTCAGTACTTC. The chain is built from TRBV2 and TRBJ2-4, with TRBD1 as a possible D gene (7 bases). Looked up from germline, CDR1 is SNHLY and CDR2 is FYNNEI. The CDR3 consists of 13 residues. The V gene lost 6 bases and the J gene lost 8 bases, with 14 bases spanning the gap.

This clone occurred once. The V call is TRBV28, the J call TRBJ2-7; D is uncertain. The germline V gene encodes CDR1 MDHEN and CDR2 SYDVKM. This CDR3 region has 11 residues. Trimming removed 4 bases at V and 5 bases at J, with 6 bases between. CDR3 in amino acids: CASSYPNEQYF. The CDR3 DNA is TGTGCCAGCAGTTATCCCAACGAGCAGTACTTC.

This clone was seen only once. The V call is TRBV9, the J call TRBJ1-1; a weak D match, TRBD1 (5 bases). The CDR3 spans 16 residues. Per germline, CDR1 SGDLS and CDR2 YYNGEE. Deletions cut 0 bases from V and 3 bases from J, with 15 bases between. CDR3 coding DNA: TGTGCCAGCAGCGTAGATGGGGGGATACGTTACACTGAAGCTTTCTTT. This encodes CASSVDGGIRYTEAFF.

This clone was picked up one time. The chain is built from TRBV6-5 and TRBJ2-2; 7 bases align to TRBD2. This CDR3 has 13 amino acids. Germline trimming cut 6 bases from V and 5 bases from J; bases unmatched to any gene: 3. Germline CDR1 is MNHEY and CDR2 is SVGAGI. CDR3 in DNA: TGTGCCAGCAGCCCCGGGGGGACCGGGGAGCTGTTTTTT. It specifies CASSPGGTGELFF.

The chain employs TRBV19 and TRBJ1-3; tentative D call: TRBD1 (6 bases). Looked up from germline, CDR1 is LNHDA and CDR2 is SQIVND (reference sequence). This CDR3 spans 14 amino acids. V lost 7 bases and J lost 3, with 13 bases in between. In nucleotides, the CDR3 is TGTGCCAGTATCTCCCAGGGGCTTGGAAACACCATATATTTT. Translated: CASISQGLGNTIYF.

This clone was detected once. The chain combines TRBV11-2 with TRBJ1-2; perhaps TRBD1 as D (6 bases). The V end was cut by 2 bases, the J end by 8 bases, with 15 bases between. Germline values: CDR1 SGHAT, CDR2 FQNNGV. There are 14 residues in the CDR3. The CDR3 protein is CASSLLPGVSGYTF. As DNA, the CDR3 is TGTGCCAGCAGCTTACTTCCAGGGGTTAGCGGCTACACCTTC. Based on the CDR3 plus reference TRBV11-2 and TRBJ1-2, the full variable domain is EAGVAQSPRYKIIEKRQSVAFWCNPISGHATLYWYQQILGQGPKLLIQFQNNGVVDDSQLPKDRFSAERLKGVDSTLKIQPAKLEDSAVYLCASSLLPGVSGYTFGSGTRLTVV.

This clone was picked up a small number of times. J is TRBJ2-3 and V is TRBV4-1; 9 bases are a match to TRBD2. CDR3 length equals 16 residues. Looked up from germline, CDR1 is MGHRA and CDR2 is YSYEKL. V shed 3 bases and J 5 bases; nucleotides not matched to a gene: 9. The CDR3 DNA reads TGCGCCAGCAGCCAGGCGATTAGCGGGGGACAAGATACGCAGTATTTT. This codes for CASSQAISGGQDTQYF.

The chain uses TRBV7-9 and TRBJ1-1; maybe TRBD1 (5 bases). Germline CDR1 is SEHNR and CDR2 is FQNEAQ (reference sequence). V gave up 5 bases and J gave up 2 bases, with 9 bases separating them. This CDR3 contains 13 residues. The chain's CDR3 is CASSGTENTEAFF. The CDR3 bases are TGTGCCAGCAGCGGGACTGAAAACACTGAAGCTTTCTTT.

This clone was counted only a few times. The chain couples TRBV19 to TRBJ1-1; D remains unclear. Germline V CDR1 and CDR2: LNHDA, SQIVND (reference sequence). The length of the CDR3 is 13 residues. With 2 bases removed from V and 2 bases from J, the gap between germline ends came to 6 bases. As DNA, the CDR3 is TGTGCCAGTAGTATAACAGTTAACACTGAAGCTTTCTTT. As protein: CASSITVNTEAFF.

V gene TRBV27 combines with J gene TRBJ2-1; perhaps TRBD1 as D (6 bases). The ends were cut back, 5 bases at V and 7 bases at J, with 15 bases in the middle. Germline CDR1 reads MNHEY; CDR2 reads SMNVEV (reference sequence). This CDR3 is 14 amino acids long. CDR3 sequence reads: CASSLPDSKNEQFF. The CDR3 region has the DNA TGTGCCAGCAGTCTCCCGGACAGCAAGAATGAGCAGTTCTTC.

This clone was detected only a few times. The chain is built from TRBV4-1 and TRBJ1-5; the D is unclear. Between the trimmed V and J ends, which lost 0 bases and 2 bases, there was a span of 8 bases. CDR1 is MGHRA, CDR2 YSYEKL, per germline. There are 15 residues in the CDR3. CDR3 DNA: TGCGCCAGCAGCCAAGATGCGGAGGGCAATCAGCCCCAGCATTTT. The encoded protein is CASSQDAEGNQPQHF.

The rearrangement uses TRBV19 and TRBJ2-7; D remains unclear. Germline CDR1 and CDR2: LNHDA and SQIVND (reference sequence). Trimming removed 5 bases at V and 1 base at J, with 6 bases between. The CDR3 totals 12 residues. CDR3 amino acids: CASSAESYEQYF. CDR3 coding DNA: TGTGCCAGTAGTGCGGAGTCCTACGAGCAGTACTTC.

The gene calls are TRBV4-2 and TRBJ1-4; D is perhaps TRBD1 (5 bases). The CDR3 runs 13 residues. Trimming stripped 5 bases from V and 5 bases from J, with 9 bases between. Germline V gene lookup returns CDR1 LGHNA and CDR2 YNFKEQ. The CDR3 coding sequence is TGTGCCAGCAGCTGGGGGGAAAATGAAAAACTGTTTTTT. It codes for CASSWGENEKLFF.

The chain carries TRBV19 and TRBJ1-2; 7 positions match TRBD1. CDR1 is LNHDA, CDR2 SQIVND, per germline (reference sequence). The CDR3 sequence is 16 residues long. The V gene end was trimmed by 5 bases and the J gene end by 0 bases; junction bases not matched to a gene: 9. CDR3 sequence reads: CASSEDRALSNYGYTF. CDR3 DNA: TGTGCCAGTAGTGAAGACAGGGCGCTTTCTAACTATGGCTACACCTTC.

The gene calls are TRBV27 and TRBJ2-1; 10 bases map to TRBD2. V was clipped by 6 bases and J by 6 bases; unmatched bases: 17. Per the germline V gene, CDR1 is MNHEY and CDR2 is SMNVEV (reference sequence). The CDR3 totals 18 residues. CDR3 DNA: TGTGCCAGCAGACAATCCCGATGGACTAGCGGTGTGGGCAATGAGCAGTTCTTC. Translated, it gives CASRQSRWTSGVGNEQFF.

The J gene is TRBJ2-2, the V gene TRBV30; TRBD1 aligns across 10 bases. CDR1 GTSNPN and CDR2 SVGIG come from the germline V gene (reference sequence). Trimming cost V 3 bases and J 7 bases; bases outside gene matches: 11. The CDR3 totals 16 residues. Here the CDR3 DNA reads TGTGCCTGGAGACATATAGGGGACAGGGGTAACGGGGAGCTGTTTTTT. The encoded protein is CAWRHIGDRGNGELFF.

This rearrangement joins TRBV5-1 to TRBJ1-1, with D possibly being TRBD1 (5 bases). The CDR3 loop spans 14 amino acids. Germline lookup yields CDR1 SGHRS and CDR2 YFSETQ. Trimming took off 4 bases at V and 5 bases at J, with 15 bases between the two ends. The CDR3 DNA reads TGCGCCAGCAGCCAAAACCGGGGGGAAACTGAAGCTTTCTTT. Protein sequence: CASSQNRGETEAFF. Filled out from reference TRBV5-1 and TRBJ1-1, the complete variable domain reads KAGVTQTPRYLIKTRGQQVTLSCSPISGHRSVSWYQQTPGQGLQFLFEYFSETQRNKGNFPGRFSGRQFSNSRSEMNVSTLELGDSALYLCASSQNRGETEAFFGQGTRLTVV.

J is TRBJ2-7 and V is TRBV11-2; TRBD2 agrees at 11 bases. Losses at the gene ends were 7 bases for V and 0 bases for J; bases not matched to a gene: 8. This CDR3 has 16 residues. From germline, CDR1 is SGHAT and CDR2 FQNNGV. Here the CDR3 reads CASTLAGTSGSYEQYF. In DNA, the CDR3 is TGTGCCAGCACCCTAGCCGGGACTAGCGGCTCCTACGAGCAGTACTTC.

The chain employs TRBV6-5 and TRBJ1-1; TRBD1 might be the D (5 bases). The germline gives CDR1 MNHEY, CDR2 SVGAGI. CDR3 size: 15 residues. Trimming shortened V by 1 base and J by 0 bases, and 9 bases separated the two germline ends. CDR3 protein: CASSYYGRVNTEAFF. DNA of the CDR3: TGTGCCAGCAGTTACTACGGCAGGGTGAACACTGAAGCTTTCTTT.

This chain connects TRBV7-9 to TRBJ2-5, with 9 positions matching TRBD1. The DNA matches TRBJ2-7 better at its end, which makes the J call doubtful. CDR3 length: 15 residues. Germline CDR1 reads SEHNR; CDR2 reads FQNEAQ (reference sequence). The CDR3 DNA is TGTGCCAGCAGCACAGGGGGGACAGGGACCTACGAGCAGTACTTC. Its translation is CASSTGGTGTYEQYF.

The chain recombines TRBV29-1 with TRBJ2-2, with TRBD2 identical over 8 bases. In germline, CDR1 is SQVTM, CDR2 ANQGSEA. J lost 1 base, V lost 7 bases, and 11 bases had no gene match. The CDR3 covers 16 residues. The CDR3 loop is CSGRAGGLKNTGELFF. In nucleotides, the CDR3 is TGCAGCGGCCGGGCGGGGGGCCTAAAGAACACCGGGGAGCTGTTTTTT.

This clone was seen a few times. The chain has TRBV29-1 and TRBJ1-5; D not resolved. V gave up 4 bases and J gave up 2 bases, with 6 bases separating them. Germline-derived CDR1 and CDR2 are SQVTM and ANQGSEA. The CDR3 loop spans 12 amino acids. The CDR3 protein is CSVGQGNQPQHF. The CDR3, as DNA: TGCAGCGTTGGTCAGGGCAATCAGCCCCAGCATTTT.

The rearrangement uses TRBV2 and TRBJ1-5, with a tentative D call TRBD1 (5 bases). The CDR3 has 13 residues. The V and J ends lost 4 bases and 7 bases respectively, with 11 bases between them. CDR1 and CDR2 (germline): SNHLY, FYNNEI. CDR3 sequence reads: CASSGSGGQPQHF. Written as DNA, the CDR3 is TGTGCCAGCAGTGGTTCTGGGGGGCAGCCCCAGCATTTT.

This chain connects TRBV7-2 to TRBJ2-3; 7 bases line up with TRBD2. V was clipped by 2 bases and J by 4 bases; unmatched bases: 6. The CDR3 extends over 15 amino acids. Germline-derived CDR1 and CDR2 are SGHTA and FQGNSA. This CDR3 reads CASSLNGGGADTQYF. The CDR3, as DNA: TGTGCCAGCAGCTTAAATGGCGGGGGTGCAGATACGCAGTATTTT.

V usage is TRBV7-3 and J usage is TRBJ2-5, with 11 bases lining up with TRBD2. This CDR3 is built from 16 residues. Germline V lookup: CDR1 SGHTA, CDR2 FQGTGA. V gave up 5 bases and J gave up 4 bases; unmatched junction bases: 9. The CDR3 DNA follows: TGTGCCAGCAGCCTAGGGGCTAGCGGGAGGATAGAGACCCAGTACTTC. The encoded protein is CASSLGASGRIETQYF.

J is TRBJ1-6 and V is TRBV4-3, with a weak D call TRBD1 (6 bases). CDR1 LGHNA and CDR2 YSLEER come from the germline V gene. There are 15 residues in the CDR3. The V and J ends lost 2 bases and 9 bases respectively, with 14 bases between them. CDR3 DNA sequence: TGCGCCAGCAGCCAAACGCGGTCAGGGGCTTCACCCCTCCACTTT. It is translated as CASSQTRSGASPLHF.

The V gene is TRBV14, the J gene TRBJ2-3, with D perhaps matching TRBD2 (5 bases). The CDR3 is 17 amino acids. The V end was cut by 1 base, the J end by 0 bases, with 14 bases between. CDR1 and CDR2 from the germline V gene are SGHDN and FVKESK. The chain's CDR3 is CASSQVWLAGSTDTQYF. As DNA, the CDR3 is TGTGCCAGCAGCCAAGTTTGGCTAGCCGGTAGCACAGATACGCAGTATTTT.